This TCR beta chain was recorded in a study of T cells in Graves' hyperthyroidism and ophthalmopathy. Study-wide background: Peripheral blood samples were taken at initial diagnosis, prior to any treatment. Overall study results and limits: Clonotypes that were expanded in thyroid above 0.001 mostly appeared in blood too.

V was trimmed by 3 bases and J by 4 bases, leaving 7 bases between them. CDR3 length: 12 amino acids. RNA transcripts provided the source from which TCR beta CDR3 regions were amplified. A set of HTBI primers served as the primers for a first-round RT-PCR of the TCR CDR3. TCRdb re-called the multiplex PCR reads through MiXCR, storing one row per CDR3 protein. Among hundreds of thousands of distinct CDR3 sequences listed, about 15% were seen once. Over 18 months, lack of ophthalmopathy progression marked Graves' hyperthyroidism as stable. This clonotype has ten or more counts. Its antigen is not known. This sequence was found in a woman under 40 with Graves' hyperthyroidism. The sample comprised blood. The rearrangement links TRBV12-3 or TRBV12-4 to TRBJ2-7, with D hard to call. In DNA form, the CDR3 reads TGTGCCAGCAGTTTGGTAAAATACGAGCAGTACTTC. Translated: CASSLVKYEQYF.